This passage covers 23 T cell receptor beta chains from one sample sequenced in a study of blood T cell repertoires in COVID-19. Sequenced by immunoSEQ multiplex PCR; TCRdb stores in-frame clones only, minus some. The repertoire has 4,000 or so clones, over 85% of them found once; the top ten carry 5.4%. Sequencing was performed on peripheral blood. These receptors were taken from a woman aged 70 to 79 with active COVID-19.

This chain links TRBV27 with TRBJ2-1; weak D call: TRBD1 (6 bases). Per germline, CDR1 MNHEY and CDR2 SMNVEV (reference sequence). The CDR3 is 15 amino acids. V was pared by 6 bases and J by 5 bases, with 17 bases between. CDR3 in DNA: TGTGCCAGCAGATCCCCGCTCAGGGGACACAATGAGCAGTTCTTC. It yields the protein CASRSPLRGHNEQFF.

CDR3 in amino acids: CAWSVGRGGYTIYF. CDR3 sequence (DNA): TGTGCCTGGAGTGTAGGTCGGGGGGGGTACACCATATATTTT. V gene TRBV30 combines with J gene TRBJ1-3, with TRBD1 as a possible D gene (5 bases). With 0 bases removed from V and 8 bases from J, the gap between germline ends came to 14 bases. Germline-derived CDR1 and CDR2 are GTSNPN and SVGIG (reference sequence). This CDR3 is built from 14 residues. Complete variable domain (other parts from reference TRBV30 and TRBJ1-3): SQTIHQWPATLVQPVGSPLSLECTVEGTSNPNLYWYRQAAGRGLQLLFYSVGIGQISSEVPQNLSASRPQDRQFILSSKKLLLSDSGFYLCAWSVGRGGYTIYFGEGSWLTVV.

DNA of the CDR3: TGTGCCAGCAGGCAGACCAGGGGAGTGAATTCACCCCTCCACTTT. Its translation: CASRQTRGVNSPLHF. The chain has TRBV6-5 and TRBJ1-6; D is perhaps TRBD1 (6 bases). The CDR3 has 15 amino acids. CDR1 and CDR2 from the germline V gene are MNHEY and SVGAGI. V was pared by 6 bases and J by 7 bases, with 16 bases between.

CDR3 region: CASSLEAGAYEQYF. Here the CDR3 DNA reads TGTGCCAGCAGCTTAGAGGCAGGGGCCTACGAGCAGTACTTC. The J gene is TRBJ2-7, the V gene TRBV11-3; the D gene is possibly TRBD1 (6 bases). The ends were cut back, 0 bases at V and 2 bases at J, with 8 bases in the middle. Germline V gene data show CDR1 as SGHNT and CDR2 as YENEEA. This CDR3 comprises 14 residues.

CDR3 bases: TGTGCCAGCAGTGGGCGACTACAGGGGAAAGGTGGAAACACCATATATTTT. It codes for CASSGRLQGKGGNTIYF. The chain combines TRBV25-1 with TRBJ1-3, with 7 positions matching TRBD1. This CDR3 is built from 17 residues. Germline V gives CDR1 MGHDK, CDR2 SYGVNS. V lost 4 bases to trimming and J lost 3 bases; unmatched junction nucleotides: 12. Drawing the rest from reference TRBV25-1 and TRBJ1-3, the complete variable domain is EADIYQTPRYLVIGTGKKITLECSQTMGHDKMYWYQQDPGMELHLIHYSYGVNSTEKGDLSSESTVSRIRTEHFPLTLESARPSHTSQYLCASSGRLQGKGGNTIYFGEGSWLTVV.

The V and J genes are TRBV7-6 and TRBJ2-5; 10 bases line up with TRBD1. CDR3 length: 15 residues. The trim removed 5 bases at V and 3 bases at J, leaving 6 bases unmatched. Germline CDR1 SGHVS, CDR2 FNYEAQ. In DNA form, the CDR3 reads TGTGCCAGCAGCCCAGGACAGGGGGGGAAAGAGACCCAGTACTTC. This codes for CASSPGQGGKETQYF.

This clone appeared once. The chain joins TRBV9 to TRBJ1-3; 9 bases map to TRBD1. Germline-derived CDR1 and CDR2 are SGDLS and YYNGEE. The V gene end was trimmed by 4 bases and the J gene end by 4 bases; junction bases not matched to a gene: 6. The CDR3 has 15 residues. The CDR3 protein is CASSPGQGLGNTIYF. DNA for the CDR3: TGTGCCAGCAGCCCCGGACAGGGGCTGGGAAACACCATATATTTT.

The chain links TRBV5-1 to TRBJ2-7, with 10 bases aligning to TRBD1. The CDR3 length is 16 residues. Unmatched junction bases numbered 5, after V lost 0 bases and J lost 2 bases. Per germline, CDR1 SGHRS and CDR2 YFSETQ. As DNA, the CDR3 is TGCGCCAGCAGCTTGGGTTTTGGACAGGGGGCCTACGAGCAGTACTTC. This gives the protein CASSLGFGQGAYEQYF.

The chain uses TRBV6-1 and TRBJ1-2; 9 positions match TRBD1. The CDR3 covers 13 residues. V lost 3 bases, J lost 5 bases, and 1 base stayed unmatched. The V gene's germline CDR1 is MNHNS and CDR2 SASEGT. CDR3 in DNA: TGTGCCAGCAGTGAGACAGGGGGGTATGGCTACACCTTC. Protein: CASSETGGYGYTF.

This chain joins TRBV19 and TRBJ2-3; TRBD2 is a possible D gene (6 bases). The CDR3 sequence is 15 residues long. Germline CDR1 reads LNHDA; CDR2 reads SQIVND (reference sequence). Trimming removed 3 bases at V and 8 bases at J, with 18 bases between. The CDR3 is CASSIGGTPRGTQYF. CDR3 bases: TGTGCCAGTAGTATTGGGGGGACTCCTCGGGGTACGCAGTATTTT.

The chain joins TRBV23-1 to TRBJ1-5; D is ambiguous. TRBV23-1 is an ORF for which the function is uncertain. Deletions cut 6 bases from V and 0 bases from J, with 18 bases between. The CDR3 covers 17 residues. As DNA, the CDR3 is TGCGCCAGCAGGACCGGACGGGGAGCTTATAGCAATCAGCCCCAGCATTTT. Residues: CASRTGRGAYSNQPQHF.

The V and J genes are TRBV19 and TRBJ1-4, with D hard to call. V was shortened by 2 bases and J by 7 bases, with 11 bases between the two germline ends. The CDR3 consists of 14 residues. Germline assignment: CDR1 LNHDA and CDR2 SQIVND (reference sequence). CDR3 sequence (DNA): TGTGCCAGTAGTATAAACGCGGGGAGTGAAAAACTGTTTTTT. It encodes CASSINAGSEKLFF.

V and J are TRBV5-6 and TRBJ2-7; perhaps TRBD1 as D (6 bases). This CDR3 comprises 16 residues. Trimming cost V 3 bases and J 3 bases, with 19 bases left between them. Germline V lookup: CDR1 SGHDT, CDR2 YYEEEE. CDR3 amino acids: CASSSFLGASFYEQYF. The CDR3 nucleotides are TGTGCCAGCAGCTCTTTTTTGGGGGCGTCGTTCTACGAGCAGTACTTC.

This chain links TRBV6-5 with TRBJ2-5; D unclear. Trimming took off 0 bases at V and 1 base at J, with 6 bases between the two ends. The germline gives CDR1 MNHEY, CDR2 SVGAGI. The CDR3 sequence is 14 residues long. As DNA, the CDR3 is TGTGCCAGCAGTTACTCTTCGAGCCAAGAGACCCAGTACTTC. The encoded protein is CASSYSSSQETQYF.

The chain carries TRBV18 and TRBJ2-3; weak D call: TRBD2 (5 bases). Germline-derived CDR1 and CDR2 are KGHSH and LQKENI. Trimming stripped 8 bases from V and 0 bases from J, with 15 bases between. This CDR3 is built from 15 residues. The CDR3 nucleotides are TGTGCCAGCCAGGTGAGGGCGACAAGCACAGATACGCAGTATTTT. It yields the protein CASQVRATSTDTQYF.

This chain joins TRBV10-3 and TRBJ1-2; 7 nucleotides align to TRBD1. V shed 6 bases, J shed 4 bases, and the junction held 11 bases outside the gene matches. The CDR3 runs 15 residues. Germline V CDR1 and CDR2: ENHRY, SYGVKD. For the CDR3, the DNA is TGTGCCATCAGCGACTGGGACAGAGGATTCTATGGCTACACCTTC. Its protein product is CAISDWDRGFYGYTF.

The genes are TRBV20-1 and TRBJ2-7; D is undetermined. The V gene's germline CDR1 is DFQATT and CDR2 SNEGSKA (reference sequence). The CDR3 is made up of 10 amino acids. V lost 3 bases and J 4 bases, leaving 4 bases between the germline ends. The CDR3: CSASRYEQYF. In DNA, the CDR3 is TGCAGTGCTAGTCGGTACGAGCAGTACTTC.

The V and J genes are TRBV29-1 and TRBJ2-1; 8 positions agree with TRBD2. CDR3 length: 18 residues. Germline CDR1 reads SQVTM; CDR2 reads ANQGSEA. Trimming took 4 bases from V and 6 from J; bases not matched to a gene: 20. The CDR3 spells CSVVDVAGPLISSNEQFF. CDR3 nucleotide sequence: TGCAGCGTTGTTGATGTAGCGGGACCCCTTATAAGCTCCAATGAGCAGTTCTTC.

The chain is built from TRBV6-5 and TRBJ2-2; 10 bases fit TRBD1. V shed 7 bases and J 7 bases; nucleotides not matched to a gene: 6. CDR3 length: 14 residues. Germline lookup yields CDR1 MNHEY and CDR2 SVGAGI. CDR3 DNA sequence: TGTGCCAGCACCCGGGACAGGGGCGGCGGGGAGCTGTTTTTT. Its protein product is CASTRDRGGGELFF.

This chain joins TRBV7-2 and TRBJ2-7; D is uncertain. The V gene's germline CDR1 is SGHTA and CDR2 FQGNSA. V was clipped by 5 bases and J by 2 bases, with 16 bases between them. The CDR3 extends over 15 amino acids. For the CDR3, the DNA is TGTGCCAGCAGCCAAGACTTTTCCAATACCTACGAGCAGTACTTC. This gives the protein CASSQDFSNTYEQYF.

The DNA for the CDR3 is TGTGCCAGCAGTTACGGTTACAGCATGAACACTGAAGCTTTCTTT. It is translated as CASSYGYSMNTEAFF. This chain uses TRBV6-2 or TRBV6-3 with TRBJ1-1; D is uncertain. Trimming shortened V by 2 bases and J by 0 bases, and 10 bases separated the two germline ends. CDR3 length: 15 residues. CDR1 is MNHEY and CDR2 is SVGEGT in the germline V gene.

The V call is TRBV2, the J call TRBJ2-1, with 10 bases matching TRBD2. V lost 5 bases and J lost 3; bases outside the gene matches: 10. This CDR3 is 17 amino acids long. Germline V lookup: CDR1 SNHLY, CDR2 FYNNEI. The CDR3 DNA follows: TGTGCCAGCAGTCCTCTAGCGGGGGCTTCGCTCTACAATGAGCAGTTCTTC. Protein sequence: CASSPLAGASLYNEQFF.

The chain carries TRBV18 and TRBJ1-5; tentative D call: TRBD1 (5 bases). Germline CDR1 is KGHSH and CDR2 is LQKENI. This CDR3 has 15 amino acids. V dropped 3 bases and J dropped 6 bases, with 15 bases sitting between them. This chain's CDR3 is CASSPSTVTGQPQHF. DNA for the CDR3: TGTGCCAGCTCACCCTCGACAGTGACGGGTCAGCCCCAGCATTTT.